The 26 T cell receptor beta chains given below trace back to one sample, sequenced in a study of cytomegalovirus exposure and HLA in healthy donors. Measured with immunoSEQ multiplex PCR; TCRdb has only the in-frame clones, and not every one. The data hold some 140,000 clones, with about four fifths observed a single time. Sequencing was carried out using PBMCs. The receptors stem from a woman in her twenties or thirties in good health and CMV-seronegative.

The gene calls are TRBV28 and TRBJ1-6, with D unresolved. Between the trimmed V and J ends, which lost 2 bases and 3 bases, there was a span of 8 bases. The CDR3 has 15 residues. Per the germline V gene, CDR1 is MDHEN and CDR2 is SYDVKM. The CDR3 loop is CASSLGYGYNSPLHF. The CDR3 DNA is TGTGCCAGCAGTTTAGGTTACGGCTATAATTCACCCCTCCACTTT.

The gene calls are TRBV28 and TRBJ1-2, with D possibly TRBD1 on 6 matching bases. V was trimmed by 3 bases and J by 7 bases, leaving 12 bases between them. CDR1 is MDHEN and CDR2 is SYDVKM in the germline V gene. CDR3 length: 13 residues. CDR3 amino acids: CASSLLGGPGYTF. In DNA form, the CDR3 reads TGTGCCAGCAGTTTGCTGGGGGGGCCTGGCTACACCTTC.

The genes are TRBV9 and TRBJ2-7; 10 nucleotides match TRBD2. V shed 3 bases and J 0 bases; nucleotides not matched to a gene: 3. The CDR3 contains 15 residues. The germline CDR1 and CDR2 sequences are SGDLS and YYNGEE. DNA of the CDR3: TGTGCCAGCAGCGCCTCTAGCGGGGGCTCCTACGAGCAGTACTTC. This encodes CASSASSGGSYEQYF.

This sequence joins TRBV5-1 and TRBJ2-2; TRBD1 aligns across 8 bases. With 0 bases clipped from V and 6 bases from J, the junction kept 13 bases outside the gene matches. Germline V gives CDR1 SGHRS, CDR2 YFSETQ. The CDR3 length is 18 residues. The CDR3, as DNA: TGCGCCAGCAGCTTGGAATCGATGCCAGGGGGCTGGGCCGGGGAGCTGTTTTTT. Protein sequence: CASSLESMPGGWAGELFF.

The rearrangement uses TRBV11-2 and TRBJ2-2, with 8 bases that match TRBD2. Looked up from germline, CDR1 is SGHAT and CDR2 is FQNNGV. The CDR3 sequence is 15 residues long. With V trimmed by 1 base and J by 5 bases, 3 bases remained unmatched. The chain's CDR3 is CASSLVRGETGELFF. CDR3 sequence (DNA): TGTGCCAGCAGCTTAGTGCGGGGGGAAACCGGGGAGCTGTTTTTT.

V gene TRBV15 combines with J gene TRBJ1-5; D unresolved. Germline V gene lookup returns CDR1 LNHNV and CDR2 YYDKDF (reference sequence). Trimming stripped 5 bases from V and 2 bases from J, with 10 bases between. The CDR3 is 14 residues long. Here the CDR3 reads CATSSRNGNQPQHF. The CDR3 DNA is TGTGCCACCAGCTCGAGGAACGGCAATCAGCCCCAGCATTTT.

This chain joins TRBV29-1 and TRBJ1-1; no firm D call. V lost 3 bases, J lost 1 base, and 9 bases lay in between. The length of the CDR3 is 13 residues. Germline V CDR1 and CDR2: SQVTM, ANQGSEA. This CDR3 reads CSVESGWNTEAFF. CDR3 DNA sequence: TGCAGCGTTGAGTCAGGCTGGAACACTGAAGCTTTCTTT. The full variable domain, with the rest looked up from reference TRBV29-1 and TRBJ1-1, is SAVISQKPSRDICQRGTSLTIQCQVDSQVTMMFWYRQQPGQSLTLIATANQGSEATYESGFVIDKFPISRPNLTFSTLTVSNMSPEDSSIYLCSVESGWNTEAFFGQGTRLTVV.

This clone appeared a single time. This chain links TRBV13 with TRBJ1-1, with a tentative D call TRBD1 (5 bases). There are 15 residues in the CDR3. V was trimmed by 3 bases and J by 4 bases, leaving 15 bases between them. Germline CDR1 is PRHDT and CDR2 is FYEKMQ (reference sequence). This CDR3 is CASSFREGRGTEAFF. Here the CDR3 DNA reads TGTGCCAGCAGCTTCCGGGAGGGAAGGGGCACTGAAGCTTTCTTT. Complete variable domain (other parts from reference TRBV13 and TRBJ1-1): AAGVIQSPRHLIKEKRETATLKCYPIPRHDTVYWYQQGPGQDPQFLISFYEKMQSDKGSIPDRFSAQQFSDYHSELNMSSLELGDSALYFCASSFREGRGTEAFFGQGTRLTVV.

The chain joins TRBV5-5 to TRBJ2-1; D may be TRBD2 (6 bases). CDR1 is SGHKS, CDR2 YYEKEE, per germline (reference sequence). V lost 3 bases and J 7 bases, leaving 11 bases between the germline ends. The CDR3 runs to 13 residues. CDR3 in amino acids: CASSSLGGNEQFF. DNA for the CDR3: TGTGCCAGCAGCTCTCTCGGGGGAAATGAGCAGTTCTTC.

The chain couples TRBV2 to TRBJ1-2, with D unresolved. The germline V and J ends were trimmed by 5 bases and 1 base, with 5 bases remaining between them. The CDR3 runs to 12 residues. Germline V lookup: CDR1 SNHLY, CDR2 FYNNEI. The CDR3 here is CASSFRNYGYTF. The DNA of the CDR3 is TGTGCCAGCAGTTTTCGTAACTATGGCTACACCTTC.

J is TRBJ2-5 and V is TRBV15; 12 nucleotides line up with TRBD2. The CDR3 consists of 18 residues. Trimming removed 1 base from V and 4 bases from J; junction bases left unmatched: 10. Per germline, CDR1 LNHNV and CDR2 YYDKDF (reference sequence). CDR3 sequence: CATSRAEQLAGGGETQYF. For the CDR3, the DNA is TGTGCCACCAGCAGAGCGGAACAACTAGCGGGGGGTGGAGAGACCCAGTACTTC.

In the case of this clone: Mismatch with germline at one junction end may stem from a read error. The CDR3 DNA reads as TGTGCCAGCAGCTTAATCCCCGGGATATACGTCTTC. Translation: CASSLIPGIYVF. The chain is built from TRBV11-2 and TRBJ2-7; D might be TRBD2 (5 bases). This CDR3 is 12 amino acids long. Germline CDR1 reads SGHAT; CDR2 reads FQNNGV.

The chain has TRBV2 and TRBJ1-1; 7 bases map to TRBD1. Looked up from germline, CDR1 is SNHLY and CDR2 is FYNNEI. This CDR3 comprises 15 residues. The junction had 3 bases not matched to a gene; V was cut back by 1 base and J by 1 base. The CDR3: CASSEEAGGNTEAFF. The CDR3 DNA follows: TGTGCCAGCAGTGAAGAGGCAGGGGGGAACACTGAAGCTTTCTTT.

The chain joins TRBV5-5 to TRBJ2-7; TRBD1 matches at 9 bases. CDR3 length: 14 amino acids. V was pared by 1 base and J by 7 bases, with 6 bases of the junction left unmatched. The germline CDR1 and CDR2 sequences are SGHKS and YYEKEE (reference sequence). DNA of the CDR3: TGTGCCAGCAGCTTGAACAGGGGGCCACAGGAGCAGTACTTC. Amino acids: CASSLNRGPQEQYF.

The chain uses TRBV29-1 and TRBJ1-3; possibly TRBD1 for D (5 bases). CDR1 SQVTM and CDR2 ANQGSEA come from the germline V gene. Trimming removed 0 bases at V and 0 bases at J, with 12 bases between. The CDR3 runs 16 residues. The CDR3: CSVEDLDSSSGNTIYF. In nucleotides, the CDR3 is TGCAGCGTTGAAGACCTCGACAGTAGCTCTGGAAACACCATATATTTT. The variable domain in full, completed from reference TRBV29-1 and TRBJ1-3, reads SAVISQKPSRDICQRGTSLTIQCQVDSQVTMMFWYRQQPGQSLTLIATANQGSEATYESGFVIDKFPISRPNLTFSTLTVSNMSPEDSSIYLCSVEDLDSSSGNTIYFGEGSWLTVV.

This chain uses TRBV7-9 with TRBJ1-2, with 8 bases fitting TRBD1. The CDR3 runs to 15 residues. J lost 0 bases, V lost 3 bases, and 3 bases had no gene match. Germline CDR1 SEHNR, CDR2 FQNEAQ (reference sequence). CDR3 loop: CASSFGQGANYGYTF. DNA for the CDR3: TGTGCCAGCAGCTTTGGACAGGGAGCTAACTATGGCTACACCTTC.

This clone was seen only a few times. The gene calls are TRBV2 and TRBJ2-7; tentatively, D is TRBD2 (5 bases). The CDR3 contains 13 residues. Trimming left V 8 bases short and J 1 base short, with 12 bases between. Germline V lookup: CDR1 SNHLY, CDR2 FYNNEI. CDR3 sequence reads: CASEWTGSYEQYF. The CDR3 nucleotides are TGTGCCAGCGAATGGACGGGATCCTACGAGCAGTACTTC.

Worth noting for this clone: The junction departs from the called germline gene at one end, perhaps through a read error. The chain has TRBV11-2 and TRBJ1-2; possible D gene TRBD1, 6 bases. This CDR3 comprises 17 residues. CDR1 is SGHAT, CDR2 FQNNGV, per germline. CDR3 residues: CASSPISRVKFIGAGTF. In nucleotides, the CDR3 is TGTGCCAGCAGCCCAATATCCCGGGTGAAATTTATAGGGGCAGGGACATTC.

J is TRBJ2-7 and V is TRBV30, with D perhaps matching TRBD2 (5 bases). This CDR3 contains 12 residues. Per the germline V gene, CDR1 is GTSNPN and CDR2 is SVGIG (reference sequence). The V gene lost 2 bases and the J gene lost 7 bases, with 12 bases spanning the gap. CDR3 coding DNA: TGTGCCTGGAGTTGGCTAGCTGGTGAGCAGTACTTC. Amino acids: CAWSWLAGEQYF.

This rearrangement joins TRBV7-6 to TRBJ1-1; D is unclear. The CDR3 totals 13 residues. In germline, CDR1 is SGHVS, CDR2 FNYEAQ. The ends were cut back, 5 bases at V and 0 bases at J, with 7 bases in the middle. CDR3: CASSRQVNTEAFF. The CDR3 DNA reads as TGTGCCAGCAGCCGGCAGGTGAACACTGAAGCTTTCTTT.

The chain has TRBV7-3 and TRBJ1-1; D remains unclear. The CDR3 consists of 14 residues. Germline V gene data show CDR1 as SGHTA and CDR2 as FQGTGA. V dropped 2 bases and J dropped 5 bases, with 12 bases sitting between them. The CDR3 region has the DNA TGTGCCAGCAGCTTACTTGCAGGTTCAACTGAAGCTTTCTTT. This codes for CASSLLAGSTEAFF.

This sequence joins TRBV28 and TRBJ2-3; 7 bases fit TRBD1. In germline, CDR1 is MDHEN, CDR2 SYDVKM. The CDR3 loop spans 14 amino acids. The J segment lost 6 bases and the V segment lost 5 bases, leaving 8 bases of the junction unmatched. As DNA, the CDR3 is TGTGCCAGCAGTGAACAGGGGCGAGGGGATACGCAGTATTTT. Translated, it gives CASSEQGRGDTQYF.

The table lists this clone with a few counts. The chain joins TRBV9 to TRBJ1-2, with a tentative D call TRBD1 (6 bases). Germline CDR1 and CDR2: SGDLS and YYNGEE. Trimming removed 4 bases from V and 4 bases from J, with 11 bases in between. The CDR3 length is 13 residues. The CDR3 reads CASSTLGAYGYTF. The CDR3 DNA sequence: TGTGCCAGCAGCACCCTGGGGGCCTATGGCTACACCTTC.

The chain has TRBV7-9 and TRBJ1-2, with 7 bases aligning to TRBD1. Germline trimming cut 4 bases from V and 5 bases from J; bases unmatched to any gene: 10. Germline V gives CDR1 SEHNR, CDR2 FQNEAQ (reference sequence). The CDR3 is 15 amino acids. The CDR3 region is CASSSTGTAPYGYTF. The CDR3 DNA reads TGTGCCAGCAGCTCGACCGGGACAGCCCCTTATGGCTACACCTTC.

The chain combines TRBV19 with TRBJ2-3; 8 nucleotides align to TRBD2. Trimming at V came to 3 bases and at J to 1 base, leaving 3 bases not matched to a gene. The CDR3 contains 15 residues. The germline V gene has CDR1 LNHDA and CDR2 SQIVND (reference sequence). CDR3 DNA: TGTGCCAGTAGTATGGCTAGCGGGCGCACAGATACGCAGTATTTT. This gives the protein CASSMASGRTDTQYF.

This clone has just a few counts. V and J are TRBV6-6 and TRBJ1-2; D remains ambiguous. Germline loops: CDR1 MNHNY, CDR2 SVGAGI (reference sequence). V lost 4 bases and J 11 bases, leaving 11 bases between the germline ends. This CDR3 is 11 amino acids long. This chain's CDR3 is CASSLDMAYTF. The CDR3, as DNA: TGTGCCAGCAGTTTAGACATGGCGTACACCTTC.